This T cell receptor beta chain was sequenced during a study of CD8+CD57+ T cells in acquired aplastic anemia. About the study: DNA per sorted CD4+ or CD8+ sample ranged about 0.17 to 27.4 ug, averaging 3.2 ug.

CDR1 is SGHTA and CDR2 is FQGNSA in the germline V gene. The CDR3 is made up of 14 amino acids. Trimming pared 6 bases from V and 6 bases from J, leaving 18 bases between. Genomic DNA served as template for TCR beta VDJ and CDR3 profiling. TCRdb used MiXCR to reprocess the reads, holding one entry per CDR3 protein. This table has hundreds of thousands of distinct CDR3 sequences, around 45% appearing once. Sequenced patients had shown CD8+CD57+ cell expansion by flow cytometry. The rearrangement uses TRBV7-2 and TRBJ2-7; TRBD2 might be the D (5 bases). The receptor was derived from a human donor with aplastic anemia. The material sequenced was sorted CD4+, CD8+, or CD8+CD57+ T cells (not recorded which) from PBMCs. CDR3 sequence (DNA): TGTGCCAGCAGTCGAGAGGGAAGAAGAGTCGAGCAGTACTTC. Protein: CASSREGRRVEQYF.